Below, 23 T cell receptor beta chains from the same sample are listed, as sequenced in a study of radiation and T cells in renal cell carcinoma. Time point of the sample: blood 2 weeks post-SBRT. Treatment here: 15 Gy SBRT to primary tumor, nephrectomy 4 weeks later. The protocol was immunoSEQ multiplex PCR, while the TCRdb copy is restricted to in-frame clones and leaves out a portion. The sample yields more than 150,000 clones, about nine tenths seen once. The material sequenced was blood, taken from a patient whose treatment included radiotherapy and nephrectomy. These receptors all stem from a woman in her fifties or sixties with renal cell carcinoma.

The CDR3 loop is CASSLTEGQPNQPQHF. Written as DNA, the CDR3 is TGTGCCAGCAGCTTAACCGAGGGCCAACCTAATCAGCCCCAGCATTTT. The chain couples TRBV7-8 to TRBJ1-5; D not certain. This CDR3 is 16 amino acids long. The germline CDR1 and CDR2 sequences are SGHVS and FQNEAQ. Deletions cut 2 bases from V and 4 bases from J, with 15 bases between. Drawing the rest from reference TRBV7-8 and TRBJ1-5, the complete variable domain is GAGVSQSPRYKVAKRGQDVALRCDPISGHVSLFWYQQALGQGPEFLTYFQNEAQLDKSGLPSDRFFAERPEGSVSTLKIQRTQQEDSAVYLCASSLTEGQPNQPQHFGDGTRLSIL.

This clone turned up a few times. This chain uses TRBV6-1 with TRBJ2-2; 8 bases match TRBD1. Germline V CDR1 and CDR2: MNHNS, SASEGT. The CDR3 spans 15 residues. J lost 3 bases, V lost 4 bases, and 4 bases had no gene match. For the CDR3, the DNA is TGTGCCAGCAGTGCCGGGACAGGTCACACCGGGGAGCTGTTTTTT. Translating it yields CASSAGTGHTGELFF.

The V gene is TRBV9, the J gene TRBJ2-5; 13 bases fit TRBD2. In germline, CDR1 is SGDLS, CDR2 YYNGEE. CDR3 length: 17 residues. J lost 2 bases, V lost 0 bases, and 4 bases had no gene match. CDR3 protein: CASSVAGTSGVQETQYF. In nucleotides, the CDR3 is TGTGCCAGCAGCGTAGCCGGGACTAGCGGGGTTCAAGAGACCCAGTACTTC.

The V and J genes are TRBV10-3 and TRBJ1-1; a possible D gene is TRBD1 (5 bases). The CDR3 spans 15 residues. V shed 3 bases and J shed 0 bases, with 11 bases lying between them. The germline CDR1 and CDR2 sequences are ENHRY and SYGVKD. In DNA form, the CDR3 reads TGTGCCATCAGTGATTCTCAGGGCATGAACACTGAAGCTTTCTTT. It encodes CAISDSQGMNTEAFF.

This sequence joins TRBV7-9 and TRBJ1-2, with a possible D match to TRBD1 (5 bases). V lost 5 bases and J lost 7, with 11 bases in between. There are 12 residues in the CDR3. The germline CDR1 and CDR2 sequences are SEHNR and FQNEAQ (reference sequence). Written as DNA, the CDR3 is TGTGCCAGCAGCCCCAGGGTTGGTGGCTACACCTTC. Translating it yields CASSPRVGGYTF.

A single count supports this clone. In DNA, the CDR3 is TGTGCCAGTAGTATCGAGGACAGATACTACGAGCAGTACTTC. Translated: CASSIEDRYYEQYF. The chain joins TRBV19 to TRBJ2-7; D may be TRBD1 (6 bases). CDR3 length equals 14 residues. The germline V gene has CDR1 LNHDA and CDR2 SQIVND (reference sequence). V was cut by 3 bases and J by 3 bases, with 12 bases left in between. The whole variable domain, filled in from reference TRBV19 and TRBJ2-7, reads DGGITQSPKYLFRKEGQNVTLSCEQNLNHDAMYWYRQDPGQGLRLIYYSQIVNDFQKGDIAEGYSVSREKKESFPLTVTSAQKNPTAFYLCASSIEDRYYEQYFGPGTRLTVT.

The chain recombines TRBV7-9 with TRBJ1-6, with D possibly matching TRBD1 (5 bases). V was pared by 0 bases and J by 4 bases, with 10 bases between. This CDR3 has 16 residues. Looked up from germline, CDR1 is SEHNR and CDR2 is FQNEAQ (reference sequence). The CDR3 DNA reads TGTGCCAGCAGCTTAGCGCTGGGGGAGTATAATTCACCCCTCCACTTT. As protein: CASSLALGEYNSPLHF.

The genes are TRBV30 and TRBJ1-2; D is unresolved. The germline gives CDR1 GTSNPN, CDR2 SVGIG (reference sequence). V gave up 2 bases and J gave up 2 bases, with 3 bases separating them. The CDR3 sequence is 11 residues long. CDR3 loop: CAWSKNYGYTF. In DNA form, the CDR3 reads TGTGCCTGGAGTAAGAACTATGGCTACACCTTC.

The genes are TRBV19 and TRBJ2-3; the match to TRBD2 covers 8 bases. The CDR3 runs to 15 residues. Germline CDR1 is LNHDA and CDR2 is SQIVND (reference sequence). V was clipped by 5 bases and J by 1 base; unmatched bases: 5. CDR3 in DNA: TGTGCCAGTAGTCTCGGACTAGCTGGCACAGATACGCAGTATTTT. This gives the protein CASSLGLAGTDTQYF.

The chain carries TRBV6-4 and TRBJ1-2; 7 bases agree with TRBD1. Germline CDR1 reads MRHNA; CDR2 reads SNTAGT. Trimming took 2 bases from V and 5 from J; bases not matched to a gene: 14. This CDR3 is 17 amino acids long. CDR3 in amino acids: CASSDQVQGPSGYGYTF. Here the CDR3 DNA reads TGTGCCAGCAGTGACCAGGTACAGGGGCCTTCGGGGTATGGCTACACCTTC.

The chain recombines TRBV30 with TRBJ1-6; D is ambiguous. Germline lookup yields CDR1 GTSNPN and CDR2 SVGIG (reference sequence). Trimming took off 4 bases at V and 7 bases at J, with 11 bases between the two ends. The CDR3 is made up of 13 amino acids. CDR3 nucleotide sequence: TGTGCCTGGACGACTGTGGTGAATTCACCCCTCCACTTT. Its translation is CAWTTVVNSPLHF.

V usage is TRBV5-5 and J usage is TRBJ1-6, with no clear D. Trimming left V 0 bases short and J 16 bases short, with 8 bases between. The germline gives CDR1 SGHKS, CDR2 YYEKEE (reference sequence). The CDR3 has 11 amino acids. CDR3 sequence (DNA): TGTGCCAGCAGCTTGGACACAGATCTCCACTTT. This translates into CASSLDTDLHF.

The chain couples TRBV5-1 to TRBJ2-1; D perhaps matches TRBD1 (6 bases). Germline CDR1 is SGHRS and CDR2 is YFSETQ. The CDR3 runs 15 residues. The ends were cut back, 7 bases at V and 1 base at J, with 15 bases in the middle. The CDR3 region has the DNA TGCGCCAGCTCACAGGCCCAGGGGTCCTACAATGAGCAGTTCTTC. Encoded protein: CASSQAQGSYNEQFF. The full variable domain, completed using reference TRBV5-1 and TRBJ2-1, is KAGVTQTPRYLIKTRGQQVTLSCSPISGHRSVSWYQQTPGQGLQFLFEYFSETQRNKGNFPGRFSGRQFSNSRSEMNVSTLELGDSALYLCASSQAQGSYNEQFFGPGTRLTVL.

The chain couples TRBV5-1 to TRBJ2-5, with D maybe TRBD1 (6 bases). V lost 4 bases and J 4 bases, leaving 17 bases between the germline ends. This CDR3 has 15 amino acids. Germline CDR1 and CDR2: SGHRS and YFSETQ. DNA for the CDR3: TGCGCCAGCAGCCCTTTGGCAGGGGCGGGAGAGACCCAGTACTTC. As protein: CASSPLAGAGETQYF.

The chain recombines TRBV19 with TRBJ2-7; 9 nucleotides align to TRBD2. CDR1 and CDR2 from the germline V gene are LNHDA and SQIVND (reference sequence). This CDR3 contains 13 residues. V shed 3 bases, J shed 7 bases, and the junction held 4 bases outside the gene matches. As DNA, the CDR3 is TGTGCCAGTAGTATGATAAGCGGGGGGGAGCAGTACTTC. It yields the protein CASSMISGGEQYF.

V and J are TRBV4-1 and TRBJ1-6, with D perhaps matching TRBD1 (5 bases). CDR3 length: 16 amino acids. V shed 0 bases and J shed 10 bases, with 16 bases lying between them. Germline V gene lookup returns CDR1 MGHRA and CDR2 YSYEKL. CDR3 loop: CASSQDLDSRGSPLHF. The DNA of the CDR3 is TGCGCCAGCAGCCAAGATCTGGACTCACGGGGCTCACCCCTCCACTTT.

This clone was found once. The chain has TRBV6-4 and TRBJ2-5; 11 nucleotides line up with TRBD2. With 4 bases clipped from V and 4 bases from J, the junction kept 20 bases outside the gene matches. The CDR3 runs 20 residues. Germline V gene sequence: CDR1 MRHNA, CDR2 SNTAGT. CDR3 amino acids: CASSGCNSGLAEGGLETQYF. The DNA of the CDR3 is TGTGCCAGCAGTGGGTGCAACTCGGGACTAGCGGAGGGGGGCTTAGAGACCCAGTACTTC.

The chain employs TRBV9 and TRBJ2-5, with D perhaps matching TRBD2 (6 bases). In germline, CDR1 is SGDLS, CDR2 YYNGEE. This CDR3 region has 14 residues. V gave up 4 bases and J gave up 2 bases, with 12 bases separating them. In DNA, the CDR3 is TGTGCCAGCAGCCAGGGACTGGGACAAGAGACCCAGTACTTC. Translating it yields CASSQGLGQETQYF.

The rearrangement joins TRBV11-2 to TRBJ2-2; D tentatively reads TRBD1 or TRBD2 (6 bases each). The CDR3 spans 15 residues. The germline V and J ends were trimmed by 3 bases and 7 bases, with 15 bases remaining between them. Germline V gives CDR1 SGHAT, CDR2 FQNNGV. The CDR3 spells CASSLGGEGVGELFF. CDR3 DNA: TGTGCCAGCAGCTTGGGGGGCGAAGGAGTCGGGGAGCTGTTTTTT.

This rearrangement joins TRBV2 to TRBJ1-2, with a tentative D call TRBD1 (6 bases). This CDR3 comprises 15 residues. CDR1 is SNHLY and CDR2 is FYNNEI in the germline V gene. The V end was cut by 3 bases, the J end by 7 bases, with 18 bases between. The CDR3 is CASSDPGGALSGYTF. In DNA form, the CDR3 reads TGTGCCAGCAGTGATCCGGGGGGGGCTTTGAGTGGCTACACCTTC. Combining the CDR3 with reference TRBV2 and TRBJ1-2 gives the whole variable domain EPEVTQTPSHQVTQMGQEVILRCVPISNHLYFYWYRQILGQKVEFLVSFYNNEISEKSEIFDDQFSVERPDGSNFTLKIRSTKLEDSAMYFCASSDPGGALSGYTFGSGTRLTVV.

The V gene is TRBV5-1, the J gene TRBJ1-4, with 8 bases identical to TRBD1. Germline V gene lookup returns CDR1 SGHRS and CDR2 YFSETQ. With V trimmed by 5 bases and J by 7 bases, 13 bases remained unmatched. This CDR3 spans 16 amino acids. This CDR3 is CASSTGTGQWGEKLFF. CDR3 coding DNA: TGCGCCAGCAGTACCGGGACAGGCCAATGGGGTGAAAAACTGTTTTTT.

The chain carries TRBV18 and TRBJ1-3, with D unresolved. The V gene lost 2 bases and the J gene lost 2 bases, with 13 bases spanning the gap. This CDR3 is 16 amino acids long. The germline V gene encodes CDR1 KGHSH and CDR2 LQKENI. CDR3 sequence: CASSPLDASAGNTIYF. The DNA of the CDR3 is TGTGCCAGCTCACCATTAGACGCTTCTGCTGGAAACACCATATATTTT.

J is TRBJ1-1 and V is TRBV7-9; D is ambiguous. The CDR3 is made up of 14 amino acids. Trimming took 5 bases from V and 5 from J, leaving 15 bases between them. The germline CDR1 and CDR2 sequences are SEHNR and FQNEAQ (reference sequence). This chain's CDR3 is CASSAQRYITEAFF. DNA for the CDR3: TGTGCCAGCAGCGCCCAACGTTACATAACTGAAGCTTTCTTT.